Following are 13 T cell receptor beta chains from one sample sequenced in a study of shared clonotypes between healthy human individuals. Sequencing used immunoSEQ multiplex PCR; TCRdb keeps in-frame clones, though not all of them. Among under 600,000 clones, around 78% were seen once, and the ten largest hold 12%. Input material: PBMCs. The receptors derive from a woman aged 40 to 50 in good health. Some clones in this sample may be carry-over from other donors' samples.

CDR3 DNA sequence: TGCGCCAGCAGTCTTAGGGCTAGCGGGGTAAATGAGCAGTTCTTC. It is translated as CASSLRASGVNEQFF. The chain couples TRBV4-1 to TRBJ2-1; 9 nucleotides align to TRBD2. Germline lookup yields CDR1 MGHRA and CDR2 YSYEKL. With 6 bases clipped from V and 7 bases from J, the junction kept 10 bases outside the gene matches. The CDR3 runs to 15 residues.

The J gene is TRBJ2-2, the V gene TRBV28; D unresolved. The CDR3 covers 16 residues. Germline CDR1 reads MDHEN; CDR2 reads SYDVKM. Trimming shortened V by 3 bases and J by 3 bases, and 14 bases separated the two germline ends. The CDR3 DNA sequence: TGTGCCAGCAGTTTTTCGCTAGGACGCTACACCGGGGAGCTGTTTTTT. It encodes CASSFSLGRYTGELFF.

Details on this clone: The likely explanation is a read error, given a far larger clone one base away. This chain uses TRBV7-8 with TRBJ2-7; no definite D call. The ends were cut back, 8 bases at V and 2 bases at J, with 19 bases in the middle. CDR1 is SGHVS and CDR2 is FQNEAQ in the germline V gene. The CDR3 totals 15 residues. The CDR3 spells CASGFLRYSPYEQYF. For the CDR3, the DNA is TGTGCCAGCGGTTTCCTCCGCTACTCACCCTACGAGCAGTACTTC. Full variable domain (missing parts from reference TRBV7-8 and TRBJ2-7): GAGVSQSPRYKVAKRGQDVALRCDPISGHVSLFWYQQALGQGPEFLTYFQNEAQLDKSGLPSDRFFAERPEGSVSTLKIQRTQQEDSAVYLCASGFLRYSPYEQYFGPGTRLTVT.

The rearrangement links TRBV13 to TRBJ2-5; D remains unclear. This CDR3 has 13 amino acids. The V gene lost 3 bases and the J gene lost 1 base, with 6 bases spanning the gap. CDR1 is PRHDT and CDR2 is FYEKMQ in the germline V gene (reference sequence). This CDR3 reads CASSLGSQETQYF. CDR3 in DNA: TGTGCCAGCAGCTTGGGCAGCCAAGAGACCCAGTACTTC.

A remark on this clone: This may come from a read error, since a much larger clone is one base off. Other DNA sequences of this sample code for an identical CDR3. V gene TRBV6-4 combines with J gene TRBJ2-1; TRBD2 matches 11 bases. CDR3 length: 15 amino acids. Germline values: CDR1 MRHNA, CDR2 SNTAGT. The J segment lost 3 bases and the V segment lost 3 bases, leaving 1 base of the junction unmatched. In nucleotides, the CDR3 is TGTGCCAGCAGTGAAACTAGCGGGAGCTACAATGAGCAGTTCTTC. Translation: CASSETSGSYNEQFF.

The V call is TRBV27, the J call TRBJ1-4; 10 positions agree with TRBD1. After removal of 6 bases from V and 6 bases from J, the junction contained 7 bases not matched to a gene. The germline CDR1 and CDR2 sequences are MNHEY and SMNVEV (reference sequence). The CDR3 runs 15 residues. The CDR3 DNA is TGTGCCAGCAGACAGGAGACAGGGGGCTATGAAAAACTGTTTTTT. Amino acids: CASRQETGGYEKLFF. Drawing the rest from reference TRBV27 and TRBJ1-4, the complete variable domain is EAQVTQNPRYLITVTGKKLTVTCSQNMNHEYMSWYRQDPGLGLRQIYYSMNVEVTDKGDVPEGYKVSRKEKRNFPLILESPSPNQTSLYFCASRQETGGYEKLFFGSGTQLSVL.

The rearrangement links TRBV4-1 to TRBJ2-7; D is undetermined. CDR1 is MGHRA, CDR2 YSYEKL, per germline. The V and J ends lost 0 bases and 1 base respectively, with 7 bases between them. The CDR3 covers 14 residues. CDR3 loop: CASSQDKGSYEQYF. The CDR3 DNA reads TGCGCCAGCAGCCAAGATAAGGGATCCTACGAGCAGTACTTC.

The CDR3 nucleotides read TGTGCCACCAGCACAACTCGGACAGGGTTTATCGAGCAGTACTTC. The encoded protein is CATSTTRTGFIEQYF. The chain is built from TRBV15 and TRBJ2-7, with 8 bases lining up with TRBD1. Germline CDR1 is LNHNV and CDR2 is YYDKDF (reference sequence). With 4 bases clipped from V and 6 bases from J, the junction kept 11 bases outside the gene matches. The CDR3 totals 15 residues.

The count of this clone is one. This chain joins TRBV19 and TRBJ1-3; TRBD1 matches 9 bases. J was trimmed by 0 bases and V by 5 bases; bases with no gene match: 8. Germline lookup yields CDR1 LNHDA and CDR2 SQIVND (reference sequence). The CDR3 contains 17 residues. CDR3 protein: CASSPSGTGRSGNTIYF. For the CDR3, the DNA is TGTGCCAGTAGTCCCTCCGGGACAGGGCGCTCTGGAAACACCATATATTTT.

CDR3 sequence reads: CASSLPRYGGRGNEQFF. DNA for the CDR3: TGCGCCAGCAGCCTCCCGAGGTATGGCGGGAGGGGGAATGAGCAGTTCTTC. The chain couples TRBV4-1 to TRBJ2-1; 9 nucleotides match TRBD2. The ends lost 4 bases at V and 7 bases at J; junction bases unmatched: 14. CDR1 and CDR2 (germline): MGHRA, YSYEKL. CDR3 length: 17 residues.

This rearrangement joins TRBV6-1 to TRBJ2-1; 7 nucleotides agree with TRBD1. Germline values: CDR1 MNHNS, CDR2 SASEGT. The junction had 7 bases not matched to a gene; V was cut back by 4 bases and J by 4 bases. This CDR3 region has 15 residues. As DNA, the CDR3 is TGTGCCAGCAGTGCAACAGGGGTTGGATACAATGAGCAGTTCTTC. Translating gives CASSATGVGYNEQFF.

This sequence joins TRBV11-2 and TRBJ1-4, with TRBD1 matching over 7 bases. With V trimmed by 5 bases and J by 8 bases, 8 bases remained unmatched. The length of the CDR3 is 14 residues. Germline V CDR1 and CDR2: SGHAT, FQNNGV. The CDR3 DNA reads TGTGCCAGCAGCCAGACAGGGAATTTGGAAAAACTGTTTTTT. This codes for CASSQTGNLEKLFF.

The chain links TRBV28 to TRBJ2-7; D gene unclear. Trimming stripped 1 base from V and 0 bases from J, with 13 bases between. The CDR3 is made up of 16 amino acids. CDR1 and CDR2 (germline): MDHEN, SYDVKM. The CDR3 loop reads CASSLSLTINSYEQYF. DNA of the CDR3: TGTGCCAGCAGTTTATCTCTGACGATAAACTCCTACGAGCAGTACTTC.